This TCR beta chain comes out of a study of blood T cell repertoires in COVID-19. Whole-study context: Acute-phase and convalescent COVID-19 samples originated in the United States, Italy and Spain. In each case, the material was cDNA or gDNA derived from T cells, B-cell-depleted T cells, or PBMCs.

The CDR3 extends over 13 amino acids. V shed 4 bases and J 5 bases; nucleotides not matched to a gene: 4. Germline lookup yields CDR1 MGHRA and CDR2 YSYEKL. Individuals aged about 18 to 100 years were recruited from 24 US areas. The study recruited exposed participants who had met a COVID-19 case within 2 weeks before entry. This clone has just one count. Sequenced by immunoSEQ multiplex PCR; TCRdb stores in-frame clones only, minus some. The table has some 320,000 clones, around nine tenths seen once. The material sequenced was PBMCs or T cells enriched from blood (not recorded which). The V gene is TRBV4-1, the J gene TRBJ2-5, with TRBD1 identical over 7 bases. The sequence derives from a woman in her fifties or sixties who had been exposed to COVID-19. Here the CDR3 reads CASSLLQGETQYF. The CDR3 coding sequence is TGCGCCAGCAGCCTCCTACAGGGGGAGACCCAGTACTTC.